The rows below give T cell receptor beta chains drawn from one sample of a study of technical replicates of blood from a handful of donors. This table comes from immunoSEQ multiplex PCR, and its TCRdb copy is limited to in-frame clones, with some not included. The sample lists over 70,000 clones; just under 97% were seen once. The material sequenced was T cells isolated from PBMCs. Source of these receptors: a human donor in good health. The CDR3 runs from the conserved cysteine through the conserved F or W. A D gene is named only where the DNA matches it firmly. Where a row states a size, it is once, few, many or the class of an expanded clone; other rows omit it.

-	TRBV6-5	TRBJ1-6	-	CASRRRTEYNSPLHF	TGTGCCAGCAGAAGACGGACAGAGTATAATTCACCCCTCCACTTT
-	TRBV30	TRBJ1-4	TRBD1	CAGRGTGNRKLFF	TGTGCCGGAAGAGGGACAGGGAATCGTAAACTGTTTTTT
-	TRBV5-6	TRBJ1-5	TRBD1	CASSLGQGVSQPQHF	TGTGCCAGCAGCTTGGGACAGGGAGTGAGTCAGCCCCAGCATTTT
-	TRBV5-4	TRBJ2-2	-	CASSLPNALDMAGELFF	TGTGCCAGCAGCCTGCCCAACGCACTAGATATGGCCGGGGAGCTGTTTTTT
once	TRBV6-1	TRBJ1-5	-	CASSEWWGDSNQPQHF	TGTGCCAGCAGTGAATGGTGGGGGGATAGCAATCAGCCCCAGCATTTT
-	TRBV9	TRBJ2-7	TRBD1	CASSGQGASNEQYF	TGTGCCAGCAGCGGACAGGGGGCGTCCAACGAGCAGTACTTC
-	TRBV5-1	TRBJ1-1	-	CASSLGPRGTEAFF	TGCGCCAGCAGCTTGGGACCTAGAGGGACTGAAGCTTTCTTT
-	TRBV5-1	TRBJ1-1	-	CASSWTDNTEAFF	TGCGCCAGCAGCTGGACAGATAACACTGAAGCTTTCTTT
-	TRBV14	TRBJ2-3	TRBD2	CASSLLAGGNTDTQYF	TGTGCCAGCAGCCTTCTAGCGGGGGGGAACACAGATACGCAGTATTTT
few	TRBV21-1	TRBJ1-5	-	CASSRRQGCNQPQHF	TGTGCCAGCAGCAGAAGACAGGGTTGCAATCAGCCCCAGCATTTT
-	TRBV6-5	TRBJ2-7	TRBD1	CASSRQGPSTEQYF	TGTGCCAGCAGCAGACAGGGCCCATCTACCGAGCAGTACTTC
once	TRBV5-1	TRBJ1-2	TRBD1	CASSLLGQGTRNYGYTF	TGCGCCAGCAGCTTGCTGGGACAGGGGACGAGGAACTATGGCTACACCTTC
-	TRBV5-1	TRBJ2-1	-	CASSLRRNEQFF	TGCGCCAGCAGCCTTAGGAGGAATGAGCAGTTCTTC
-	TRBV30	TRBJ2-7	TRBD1	CAWSHPGTGYEQYF	TGTGCCTGGAGTCACCCCGGGACAGGCTACGAGCAGTACTTC
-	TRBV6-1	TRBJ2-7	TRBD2	CASSEALSGGAYEQYF	TGTGCCAGCAGTGAAGCGCTGAGCGGGGGGGCCTACGAGCAGTACTTC
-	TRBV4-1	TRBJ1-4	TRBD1	CASSHPGQVEKLFF	TGCGCCAGCAGCCACCCGGGACAGGTTGAAAAACTGTTTTTT
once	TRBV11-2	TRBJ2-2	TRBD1	CASSLGGRDSIGAGELFF	TGTGCCAGCAGCTTAGGGGGCCGGGACAGTATTGGGGCCGGGGAGCTGTTTTTT
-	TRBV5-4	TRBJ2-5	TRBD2	CASSQGLAGEKETQYF	TGTGCCAGCAGCCAGGGACTAGCGGGGGAGAAAGAGACCCAGTACTTC
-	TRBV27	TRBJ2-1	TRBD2	CASKGGRAQNNEQFF	TGTGCCAGCAAGGGCGGGAGGGCCCAAAACAATGAGCAGTTCTTC
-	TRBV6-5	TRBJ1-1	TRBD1	CASSYTRQGHLEAFF	TGTGCCAGCAGTTACACCCGACAGGGACACCTTGAAGCTTTCTTT
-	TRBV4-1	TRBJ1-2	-	CASSQDRGNYGYTF	TGCGCCAGCAGCCAAGACAGGGGAAACTATGGCTACACCTTC
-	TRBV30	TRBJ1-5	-	CAWSVQEAQPQHF	TGTGCCTGGAGTGTTCAGGAGGCTCAGCCCCAGCATTTT
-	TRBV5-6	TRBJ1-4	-	CASSLLDDFTTNEKLFF	TGTGCCAGCAGCTTGTTAGACGACTTCACAACTAATGAAAAACTGTTTTTT
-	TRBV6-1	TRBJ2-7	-	CASSEVPGTTYEQYF	TGTGCCAGCAGTGAGGTACCAGGTACCACCTACGAGCAGTACTTC
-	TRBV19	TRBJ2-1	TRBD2	CASTKLASENEQFF	TGTGCCAGCACCAAACTAGCGTCGGAAAATGAGCAGTTCTTC
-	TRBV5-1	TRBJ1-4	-	CASSFGGFEEKLFF	TGCGCCAGCAGCTTCGGGGGGTTTGAAGAAAAACTGTTTTTT
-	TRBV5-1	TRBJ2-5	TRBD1	CASSLGFTGGVSLETQYF	TGCGCCAGCAGCTTGGGTTTCACAGGGGGCGTATCGCTAGAGACCCAGTACTTC
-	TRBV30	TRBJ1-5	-	CAWSAGTPLSNQPQHF	TGTGCCTGGAGTGCGGGGACTCCTTTAAGCAATCAGCCCCAGCATTTT
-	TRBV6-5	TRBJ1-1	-	CASRPGMKTEAFF	TGTGCCAGCAGGCCCGGGATGAAGACTGAAGCTTTCTTT
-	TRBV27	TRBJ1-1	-	CASSNPLPVQGRGTEAFF	TGTGCCAGCAGTAACCCTTTACCGGTCCAGGGCAGGGGCACTGAAGCTTTCTTT
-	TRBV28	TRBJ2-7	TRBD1	CASRADRGPGGEFSYEQYF	TGTGCCAGCAGGGCGGACAGGGGGCCCGGCGGGGAATTCTCCTACGAGCAGTACTTC
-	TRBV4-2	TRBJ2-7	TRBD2	CASSQDRERDYEQYF	TGTGCCAGCAGCCAAGATCGCGAGCGGGACTACGAGCAGTACTTC
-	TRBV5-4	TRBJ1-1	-	CASSLEGGAEAFF	TGTGCCAGCAGCTTGGAGGGGGGGGCTGAAGCTTTCTTT
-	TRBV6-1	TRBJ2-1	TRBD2	CASNSGRAANEQFF	TGTGCCAGCAATAGCGGGAGGGCCGCCAATGAGCAGTTCTTC
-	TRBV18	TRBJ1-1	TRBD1	CASSPYRDRGLAFF	TGTGCCAGCTCACCCTACCGGGACAGGGGGCTTGCTTTCTTT
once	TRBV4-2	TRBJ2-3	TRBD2	CASSQGGLAVTDTQYF	TGTGCCAGCAGCCAAGGGGGACTAGCGGTCACAGATACGCAGTATTTT
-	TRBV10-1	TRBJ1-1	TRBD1	CASSESNQAGGTEAFF	TGCGCCAGCAGTGAGTCTAATCAGGCAGGGGGGACTGAAGCTTTCTTT
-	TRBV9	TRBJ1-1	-	CASSVAGVENTEAFF	TGTGCCAGCAGCGTAGCAGGGGTCGAGAACACTGAAGCTTTCTTT
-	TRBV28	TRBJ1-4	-	CASSRFGSGEGEKLFF	TGTGCCAGCAGCCGCTTCGGTTCCGGGGAAGGAGAGAAACTGTTTTTT
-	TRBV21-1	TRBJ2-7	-	CASSKVVRTYTGVISYEQYF	TGTGCCAGCAGCAAAGTGGTTCGGACTTACACAGGGGTAATATCCTACGAGCAGTACTTC
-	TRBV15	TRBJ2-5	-	CATSRDAETQYF	TGTGCCACCAGCAGAGATGCGGAGACCCAGTACTTC
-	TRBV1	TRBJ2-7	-	CTSSQDQPRLAGISYEQYF	TGCACCAGCAGCCAAGATCAGCCTCGACTAGCGGGGATCTCCTACGAGCAGTACTTC
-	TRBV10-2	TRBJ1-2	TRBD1	CATKGAGIRGYTF	TGCGCCACGAAGGGGGCAGGGATAAGAGGCTACACCTTC
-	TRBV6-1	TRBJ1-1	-	CASSDHQVYIGTEAFF	TGTGCCAGCAGTGACCATCAGGTATACATCGGCACTGAAGCTTTCTTT
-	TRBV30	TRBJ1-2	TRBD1	CAWSVSDRAETF	TGTGCCTGGAGTGTTTCGGACAGGGCGGAGACCTTC
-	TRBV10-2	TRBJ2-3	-	CASSGSDTQYF	TGCGCCAGCTCCGGGTCAGATACGCAGTATTTT
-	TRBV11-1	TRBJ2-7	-	CASSLATGYEQYF	TGTGCCAGCAGCTTAGCTACTGGCTACGAGCAGTACTTC
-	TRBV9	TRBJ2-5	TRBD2	CASSAGTSGRETQYF	TGTGCCAGCAGCGCCGGGACTAGCGGGAGGGAGACCCAGTACTTC
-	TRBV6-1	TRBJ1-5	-	CASSVSQDSQPQHF	TGTGCCAGCAGTGTTTCCCAGGATTCGCAGCCCCAGCATTTT
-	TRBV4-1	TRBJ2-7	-	CASSPLGGGSYEQYF	TGCGCCAGCAGCCCTTTGGGAGGGGGGTCCTACGAGCAGTACTTC
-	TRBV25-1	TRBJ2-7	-	CASSDHQATPYEQYF	TGTGCCAGCAGTGACCACCAAGCGACCCCCTACGAGCAGTACTTC
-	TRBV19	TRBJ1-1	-	CASSPEGRGVQNTEAFF	TGTGCCAGTAGCCCGGAAGGCCGGGGTGTACAGAACACTGAAGCTTTCTTT
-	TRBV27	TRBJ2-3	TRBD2	CASSLVGSSGLVHTQYF	TGTGCCAGCAGTTTAGTGGGCTCTAGCGGCTTAGTACATACGCAGTATTTT
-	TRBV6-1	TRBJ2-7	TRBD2	CASRRLAGAYEQYF	TGTGCCAGCAGACGACTAGCGGGGGCCTACGAGCAGTACTTC
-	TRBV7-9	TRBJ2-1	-	CASSPTDGLTNEQFF	TGTGCCAGCAGCCCAACCGATGGACTCACAAATGAGCAGTTCTTC